This passage covers 27 T cell receptor beta chains from one sample sequenced in a study of CD8+ T cells in alopecia areata. Sequencing used cDNA as its template, made by extracting RNA and reverse transcribing it. Produced via immunoSEQ multiplex PCR; TCRdb's table is partial and in-frame only. The sample comprises 150,000 to 200,000 clones, around 60% of which are singletons, and over 12% rests with the top ten. This material consisted of CD4+ T cells sorted from blood, taken at week 0. The receptors here all came from a human donor with alopecia areata.

The chain couples TRBV5-1 to TRBJ1-2, with 8 bases lining up with TRBD1. Germline V gives CDR1 SGHRS, CDR2 YFSETQ. The V segment lost 5 bases and the J segment 5 bases; nucleotides outside the gene matches: 11. The CDR3 loop spans 15 amino acids. The CDR3 loop is CASRWADRDVYGYTF. The DNA of the CDR3 is TGCGCCAGCAGGTGGGCGGACAGGGACGTTTATGGCTACACCTTC.

The chain couples TRBV20-1 to TRBJ2-5, with unresolved D. V was pared by 6 bases and J by 7 bases, with 12 bases between. The CDR3 is 11 residues long. Per the germline V gene, CDR1 is DFQATT and CDR2 is SNEGSKA (reference sequence). CDR3 sequence reads: CSATSLGTQYF. The CDR3 bases are TGCAGTGCCACCAGTCTGGGGACCCAGTACTTC.

V gene TRBV6-5 combines with J gene TRBJ1-6, with a possible D match to TRBD1 (5 bases). Looked up from germline, CDR1 is MNHEY and CDR2 is SVGAGI. Trimming shortened V by 2 bases and J by 9 bases, and 14 bases separated the two germline ends. The CDR3 runs to 15 residues. The CDR3 is CASSYGGRNSSPLHF. The CDR3 DNA reads as TGTGCCAGCAGTTACGGGGGGAGGAACTCTTCACCCCTCCACTTT.

V gene TRBV6-1 combines with J gene TRBJ2-3; tentatively, D is TRBD1 (6 bases). Germline V gene lookup returns CDR1 MNHNS and CDR2 SASEGT. There are 13 residues in the CDR3. V dropped 8 bases and J dropped 4 bases, with 13 bases sitting between them. The chain's CDR3 is CASLSTGPDTQYF. For the CDR3, the DNA is TGTGCCAGCCTATCTACAGGGCCAGATACGCAGTATTTT.

The chain links TRBV11-2 to TRBJ2-2; TRBD1 might be the D (6 bases). With 6 bases removed from V and 7 bases from J, the gap between germline ends came to 15 bases. CDR1 SGHAT and CDR2 FQNNGV come from the germline V gene. CDR3 length: 14 residues. CDR3 DNA: TGTGCCAGCAGGTCACAGGGTTTTGGCGGGGAGCTGTTTTTT. Encoded protein: CASRSQGFGGELFF.

The rearrangement joins TRBV5-1 to TRBJ1-3; tentative D call: TRBD1 (5 bases). Germline loops: CDR1 SGHRS, CDR2 YFSETQ. V was shortened by 0 bases and J by 3 bases, with 7 bases between the two germline ends. The CDR3 has 14 residues. As DNA, the CDR3 is TGCGCCAGCAGCTTGGGGGGGAATGGAAACACCATATATTTT. Its translation: CASSLGGNGNTIYF.

This clone was counted only a few times. This chain connects TRBV4-1 to TRBJ2-7, with TRBD1 identical over 10 bases. Germline-derived CDR1 and CDR2 are MGHRA and YSYEKL. With V trimmed by 0 bases and J by 2 bases, 13 bases remained unmatched. The CDR3 is made up of 19 amino acids. The CDR3 spells CASSQDGGLMGQGTYEQYF. CDR3 DNA sequence: TGCGCCAGCAGCCAAGATGGAGGTTTGATGGGACAGGGGACCTACGAGCAGTACTTC.

The chain recombines TRBV29-1 with TRBJ1-2; no clear D. The V gene's germline CDR1 is SQVTM and CDR2 ANQGSEA. The CDR3 totals 11 residues. The V and J ends lost 7 bases and 3 bases respectively, with 9 bases between them. This CDR3 is CSGGGYYGYTF. The CDR3 nucleotides read TGCAGCGGGGGAGGGTACTATGGCTACACCTTC.

The gene calls are TRBV30 and TRBJ2-1; 9 nucleotides line up with TRBD1. Germline loops: CDR1 GTSNPN, CDR2 SVGIG (reference sequence). J was trimmed by 5 bases and V by 4 bases; bases with no gene match: 12. CDR3 length: 16 amino acids. The CDR3 DNA is TGTGCCTGGAACACCGGGACAGGGAATCCTAACAATGAGCAGTTCTTC. Translating it yields CAWNTGTGNPNNEQFF.

V is TRBV30 and J is TRBJ2-7; D is possibly TRBD2 (6 bases). Trimming removed 8 bases at V and 3 bases at J, with 20 bases between. The CDR3 covers 14 residues. Germline CDR1 and CDR2: GTSNPN and SVGIG (reference sequence). The DNA for the CDR3 is TGTGCCGGAAAATCCGGGACTTCGAACTACGAGCAGTACTTC. It translates to CAGKSGTSNYEQYF.

V is TRBV2 and J is TRBJ2-7; D is possibly TRBD2 (5 bases). CDR1 is SNHLY and CDR2 is FYNNEI in the germline V gene. The V end lost 6 bases, the J end lost 6 bases, and 9 bases lay between the germline ends. The length of the CDR3 is 11 residues. As DNA, the CDR3 is TGTGCCAGCAGAGAGGGTGTCGAGCAGTACTTC. Amino acid sequence: CASREGVEQYF.

This clone was seen a handful of times. The rearrangement links TRBV29-1 to TRBJ2-7, with D hard to call. V lost 4 bases and J 3 bases, leaving 16 bases between the germline ends. Per the germline V gene, CDR1 is SQVTM and CDR2 is ANQGSEA. The CDR3 is 14 amino acids. The CDR3 sequence: CSVVSRDKGYEQYF. CDR3 bases: TGCAGCGTTGTTTCTCGTGACAAGGGCTACGAGCAGTACTTC.

The rearrangement uses TRBV29-1 and TRBJ1-3, with TRBD1 matching 7 bases. V trimming: 6 bases; J trimming: 4 bases; junction bases outside the gene matches: 3. This CDR3 has 12 residues. Germline V lookup: CDR1 SQVTM, CDR2 ANQGSEA. CDR3 amino acids: CSVGTDGNTIYF. The CDR3 coding sequence is TGCAGCGTAGGGACAGACGGAAACACCATATATTTT.

J is TRBJ2-5 and V is TRBV11-2; no clear D gene. Germline V CDR1 and CDR2: SGHAT, FQNNGV. V lost 4 bases and J 5 bases, leaving 11 bases between the germline ends. CDR3 length: 13 amino acids. CDR3 DNA: TGTGCCAGCAGCTCCCTCAGGTGGGAGACCCAGTACTTC. It codes for CASSSLRWETQYF. Full variable domain (outside the CDR3, taken from reference TRBV11-2 and TRBJ2-5): EAGVAQSPRYKIIEKRQSVAFWCNPISGHATLYWYQQILGQGPKLLIQFQNNGVVDDSQLPKDRFSAERLKGVDSTLKIQPAKLEDSAVYLCASSSLRWETQYFGPGTRLLVL.

This clone was recorded a few times. The CDR3 loop is CASSLTGQNTEAFF. In DNA form, the CDR3 reads TGTGCCAGTAGTTTGACGGGACAGAACACTGAAGCTTTCTTT. This chain joins TRBV19 and TRBJ1-1, with TRBD1 as a possible D gene (6 bases). Deletions cut 5 bases from V and 1 base from J, with 11 bases between. The CDR3 is 14 residues long. Germline V CDR1 and CDR2: LNHDA, SQIVND (reference sequence).

This clone turned up a few times. The chain has TRBV25-1 and TRBJ2-7; D is unclear. Trimming took 7 bases from V and 1 from J, leaving 8 bases between them. Germline V gives CDR1 MGHDK, CDR2 SYGVNS. CDR3 length: 12 residues. CDR3 residues: CASIGQSYEQYF. Written as DNA, the CDR3 is TGTGCCAGCATCGGTCAGTCCTACGAGCAGTACTTC.

The chain carries TRBV7-8 and TRBJ2-5; no firm D call. Trimming took 0 bases from V and 4 from J, leaving 9 bases between them. The CDR3 consists of 14 residues. Germline CDR1 SGHVS, CDR2 FQNEAQ. The CDR3 sequence is CASSLAWRRETQYF. In DNA, the CDR3 is TGTGCCAGCAGCTTAGCGTGGCGACGAGAGACCCAGTACTTC.

V usage is TRBV30 and J usage is TRBJ2-1; D remains unclear. The V end was cut by 2 bases, the J end by 5 bases, with 7 bases between. The CDR3 is 12 residues long. Germline lookup yields CDR1 GTSNPN and CDR2 SVGIG (reference sequence). In DNA form, the CDR3 reads TGTGCCTGGAGTTTTGGTGACAATGAGCAGTTCTTC. Protein: CAWSFGDNEQFF.

This rearrangement joins TRBV4-2 to TRBJ2-3; D perhaps matches TRBD2 (6 bases). The V gene lost 4 bases and the J gene lost 4 bases, with 12 bases spanning the gap. This CDR3 is 14 amino acids long. Germline-derived CDR1 and CDR2 are LGHNA and YNFKEQ. This CDR3 is CASSPRRAPDTQYF. CDR3 nucleotide sequence: TGTGCCAGCAGCCCCCGGAGGGCGCCAGATACGCAGTATTTT.

The rearrangement uses TRBV2 and TRBJ2-3, with D uncertain. V lost 4 bases, J lost 4 bases, and 6 bases lay in between. Germline V gene data show CDR1 as SNHLY and CDR2 as FYNNEI. The CDR3 runs to 12 residues. CDR3 residues: CASSGEADTQYF. The CDR3 bases are TGTGCCAGCAGTGGTGAGGCAGATACGCAGTATTTT.

This rearrangement joins TRBV29-1 to TRBJ1-1; perhaps TRBD1 as D (6 bases). The germline gives CDR1 SQVTM, CDR2 ANQGSEA. This CDR3 is 12 amino acids long. With 4 bases removed from V and 7 bases from J, the gap between germline ends came to 13 bases. The CDR3 loop is CSVVTGGLEAFF. Written as DNA, the CDR3 is TGCAGCGTTGTTACCGGGGGCCTTGAAGCTTTCTTT.

V gene TRBV29-1 combines with J gene TRBJ2-7; 7 bases line up with TRBD2. V lost 5 bases, J lost 1 base, and 8 bases stayed unmatched. There are 14 residues in the CDR3. CDR1 is SQVTM, CDR2 ANQGSEA, per germline. The CDR3 DNA reads as TGCAGCGTTCGGTCCGGGGGGTCTTCCTACGAGCAGTACTTC. Its protein product is CSVRSGGSSYEQYF.

V gene TRBV2 combines with J gene TRBJ2-1; 7 bases map to TRBD2. The CDR3 spans 15 residues. Germline V gives CDR1 SNHLY, CDR2 FYNNEI. V lost 4 bases and J lost 7; bases outside the gene matches: 10. The CDR3 nucleotides are TGTGCCAGCAGTGCCCAAGCGGGATATGGAAATGAGCAGTTCTTC. This sequence encodes CASSAQAGYGNEQFF.

This chain connects TRBV29-1 to TRBJ1-2; TRBD1 is a possible D gene (6 bases). Germline CDR1 and CDR2: SQVTM and ANQGSEA. The CDR3 runs to 14 residues. V dropped 7 bases and J dropped 2 bases, with 17 bases sitting between them. CDR3: CSANGPTGNYGYTF. As DNA, the CDR3 is TGCAGCGCCAACGGACCAACAGGGAACTATGGCTACACCTTC.

The gene calls are TRBV30 and TRBJ2-7; no clear D gene. With 3 bases removed from V and 2 bases from J, the gap between germline ends came to 14 bases. CDR3 size: 14 residues. CDR1 and CDR2 (germline): GTSNPN, SVGIG (reference sequence). The CDR3 reads CAWSSVGPAYEQYF. The CDR3 coding sequence is TGTGCCTGGAGCTCCGTGGGTCCCGCCTACGAGCAGTACTTC.

This chain uses TRBV14 with TRBJ2-1, with D possibly TRBD2 on 6 matching bases. The CDR3 has 13 amino acids. V dropped 4 bases and J dropped 9 bases, with 13 bases sitting between them. Germline V gives CDR1 SGHDN, CDR2 FVKESK. CDR3 nucleotide sequence: TGTGCCAGCAGCCCCTTTGGGAGGAGTGAGCAGTTCTTC. This encodes CASSPFGRSEQFF.

This clone was seen more than once but under ten times. The chain has TRBV30 and TRBJ2-3; D unclear. The CDR3 consists of 17 residues. Trimming left V 0 bases short and J 1 base short, with 17 bases between. Germline values: CDR1 GTSNPN, CDR2 SVGIG (reference sequence). The DNA of the CDR3 is TGTGCCTGGAGTGTACGGTGGCTAGTAAAGGGCACAGATACGCAGTATTTT. Translation: CAWSVRWLVKGTDTQYF.